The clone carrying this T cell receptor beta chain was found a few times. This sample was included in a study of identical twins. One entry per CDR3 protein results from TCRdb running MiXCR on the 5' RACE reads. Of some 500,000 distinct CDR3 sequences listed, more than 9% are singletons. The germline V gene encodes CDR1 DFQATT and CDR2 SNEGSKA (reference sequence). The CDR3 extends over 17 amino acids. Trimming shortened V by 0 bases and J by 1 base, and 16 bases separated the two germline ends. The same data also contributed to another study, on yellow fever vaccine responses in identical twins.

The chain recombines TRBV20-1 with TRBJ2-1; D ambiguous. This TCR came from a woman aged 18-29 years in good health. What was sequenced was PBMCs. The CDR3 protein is CSARDLVEFVSYNEQFF. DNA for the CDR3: TGCAGTGCTAGAGATTTGGTTGAATTTGTGTCCTACAATGAGCAGTTCTTC.